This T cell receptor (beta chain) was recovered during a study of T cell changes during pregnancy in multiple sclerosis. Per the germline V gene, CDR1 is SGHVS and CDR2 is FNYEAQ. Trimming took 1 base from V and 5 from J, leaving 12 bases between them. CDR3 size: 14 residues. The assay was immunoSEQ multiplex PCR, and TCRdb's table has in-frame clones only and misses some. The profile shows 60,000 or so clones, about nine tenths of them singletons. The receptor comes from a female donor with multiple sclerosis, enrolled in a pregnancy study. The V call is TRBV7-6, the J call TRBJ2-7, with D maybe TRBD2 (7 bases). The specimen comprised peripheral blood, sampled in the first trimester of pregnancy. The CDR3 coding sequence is TGTGCCAGCAGCTTAGTTCAGGGGACTAACGAGCAGTACTTC. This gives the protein CASSLVQGTNEQYF.